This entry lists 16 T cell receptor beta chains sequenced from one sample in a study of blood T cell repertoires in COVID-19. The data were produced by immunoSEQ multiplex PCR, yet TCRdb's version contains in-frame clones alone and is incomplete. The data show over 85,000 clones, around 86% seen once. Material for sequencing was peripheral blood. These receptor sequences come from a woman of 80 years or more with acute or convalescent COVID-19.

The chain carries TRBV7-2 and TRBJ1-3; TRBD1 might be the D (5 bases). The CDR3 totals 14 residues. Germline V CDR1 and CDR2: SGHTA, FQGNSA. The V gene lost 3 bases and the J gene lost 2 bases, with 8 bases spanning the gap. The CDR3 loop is CASSLGLTGNTIYF. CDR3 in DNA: TGTGCCAGCAGCTTGGGGCTTACTGGAAACACCATATATTTT.

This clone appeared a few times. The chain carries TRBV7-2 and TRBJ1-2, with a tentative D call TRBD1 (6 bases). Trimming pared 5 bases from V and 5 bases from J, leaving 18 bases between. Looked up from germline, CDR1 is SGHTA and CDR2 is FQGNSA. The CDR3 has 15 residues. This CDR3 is CASSPSRGGQYGYTF. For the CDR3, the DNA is TGTGCCAGCAGCCCTTCTAGGGGGGGGCAATATGGCTACACCTTC. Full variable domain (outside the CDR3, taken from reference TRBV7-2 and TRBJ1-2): GAGVSQSPSNKVTEKGKDVELRCDPISGHTALYWYRQSLGQGLEFLIYFQGNSAPDKSGLPSDRFSAERTGGSVSTLTIQRTQQEDSAVYLCASSPSRGGQYGYTFGSGTRLTVV.

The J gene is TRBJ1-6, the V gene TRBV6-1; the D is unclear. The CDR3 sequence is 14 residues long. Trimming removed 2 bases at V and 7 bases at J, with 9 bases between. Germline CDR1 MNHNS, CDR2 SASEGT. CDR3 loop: CASSEIGGNSPLHF. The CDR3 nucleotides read TGTGCCAGCAGTGAAATCGGAGGAAATTCACCCCTCCACTTT.

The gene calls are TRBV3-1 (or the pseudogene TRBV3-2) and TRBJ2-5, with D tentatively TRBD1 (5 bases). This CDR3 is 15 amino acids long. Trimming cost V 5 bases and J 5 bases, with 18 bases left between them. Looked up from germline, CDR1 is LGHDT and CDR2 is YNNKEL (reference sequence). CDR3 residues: CASSSTARNGETQYF. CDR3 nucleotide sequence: TGTGCCAGCAGCTCGACAGCCCGTAACGGGGAGACCCAGTACTTC.

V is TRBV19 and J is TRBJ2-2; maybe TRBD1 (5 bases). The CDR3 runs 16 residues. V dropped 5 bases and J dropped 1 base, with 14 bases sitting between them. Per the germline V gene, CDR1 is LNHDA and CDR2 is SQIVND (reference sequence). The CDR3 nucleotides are TGTGCCAGTAGTGCCTGGGGCCAGGGGAACACCGGGGAGCTGTTTTTT. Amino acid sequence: CASSAWGQGNTGELFF.

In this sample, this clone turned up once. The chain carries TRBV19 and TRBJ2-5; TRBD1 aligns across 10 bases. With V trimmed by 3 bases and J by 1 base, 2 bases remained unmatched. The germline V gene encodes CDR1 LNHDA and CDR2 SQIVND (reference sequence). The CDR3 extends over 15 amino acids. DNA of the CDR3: TGTGCCAGTAGTATGGGACAGGGGATCCAAGAGACCCAGTACTTC. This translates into CASSMGQGIQETQYF.

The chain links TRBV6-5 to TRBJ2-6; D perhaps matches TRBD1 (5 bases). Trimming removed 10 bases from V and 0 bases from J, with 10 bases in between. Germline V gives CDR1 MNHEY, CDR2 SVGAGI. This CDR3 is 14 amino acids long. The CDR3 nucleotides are TGTGCCATCGCCACAGGCTCTGGGGCCAACGTCCTGACTTTC. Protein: CAIATGSGANVLTF.

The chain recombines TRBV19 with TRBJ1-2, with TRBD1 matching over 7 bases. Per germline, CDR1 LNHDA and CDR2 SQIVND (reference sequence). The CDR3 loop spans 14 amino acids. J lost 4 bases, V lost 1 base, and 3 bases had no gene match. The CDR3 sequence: CASSIGGQLYGYTF. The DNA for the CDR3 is TGTGCCAGTAGTATAGGGGGACAGCTCTATGGCTACACCTTC.

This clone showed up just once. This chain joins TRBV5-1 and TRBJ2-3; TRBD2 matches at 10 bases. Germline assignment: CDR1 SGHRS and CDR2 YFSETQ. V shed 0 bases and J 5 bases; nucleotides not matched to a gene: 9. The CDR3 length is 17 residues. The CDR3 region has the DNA TGCGCCAGCAGCTTGGTACCTAGCGGGAGCAGTGGAGATACGCAGTATTTT. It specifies CASSLVPSGSSGDTQYF.

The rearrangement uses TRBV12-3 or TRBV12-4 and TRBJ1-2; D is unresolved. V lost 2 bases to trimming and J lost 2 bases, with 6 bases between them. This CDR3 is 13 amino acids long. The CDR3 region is CASSLRGNYGYTF. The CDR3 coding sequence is TGTGCCAGCAGTTTACGGGGAAACTATGGCTACACCTTC.

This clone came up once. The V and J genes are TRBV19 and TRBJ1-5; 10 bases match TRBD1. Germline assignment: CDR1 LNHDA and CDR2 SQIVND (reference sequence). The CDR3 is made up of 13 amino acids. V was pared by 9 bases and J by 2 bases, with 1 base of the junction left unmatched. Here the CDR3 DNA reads TGTGCCAGCGGACAGGGGGGCAATCAGCCCCAGCATTTT. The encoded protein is CASGQGGNQPQHF.

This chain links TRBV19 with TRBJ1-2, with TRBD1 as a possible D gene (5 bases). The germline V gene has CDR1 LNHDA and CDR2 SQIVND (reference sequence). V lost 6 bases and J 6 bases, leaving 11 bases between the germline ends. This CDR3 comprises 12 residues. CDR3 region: CASSPGGDGYTF. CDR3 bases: TGTGCCAGTAGCCCGGGGGGAGATGGCTACACCTTC.

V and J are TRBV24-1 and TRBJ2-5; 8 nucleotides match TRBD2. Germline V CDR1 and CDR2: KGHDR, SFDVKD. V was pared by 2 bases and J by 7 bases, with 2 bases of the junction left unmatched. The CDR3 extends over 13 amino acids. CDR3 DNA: TGTGCCACCAGTGATTCTAGCGGGCGGACCCAGTACTTC. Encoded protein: CATSDSSGRTQYF.

CDR3 residues: CASSRGTVQPQHF. The CDR3 region has the DNA TGTGCCAGTAGTAGGGGGACAGTTCAGCCCCAGCATTTT. The chain links TRBV19 to TRBJ1-5; 7 bases are shared with TRBD1. The germline V gene has CDR1 LNHDA and CDR2 SQIVND (reference sequence). CDR3 length equals 13 residues. The ends lost 4 bases at V and 6 bases at J; junction bases unmatched: 3.

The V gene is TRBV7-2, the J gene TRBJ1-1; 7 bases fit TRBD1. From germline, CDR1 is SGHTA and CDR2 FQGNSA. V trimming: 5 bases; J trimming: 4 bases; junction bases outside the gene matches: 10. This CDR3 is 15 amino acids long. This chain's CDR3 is CASSPQGTVGTEAFF. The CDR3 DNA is TGTGCCAGCAGCCCCCAGGGGACAGTGGGCACTGAAGCTTTCTTT. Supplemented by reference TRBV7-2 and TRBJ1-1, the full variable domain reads GAGVSQSPSNKVTEKGKDVELRCDPISGHTALYWYRQSLGQGLEFLIYFQGNSAPDKSGLPSDRFSAERTGGSVSTLTIQRTQQEDSAVYLCASSPQGTVGTEAFFGQGTRLTVV.

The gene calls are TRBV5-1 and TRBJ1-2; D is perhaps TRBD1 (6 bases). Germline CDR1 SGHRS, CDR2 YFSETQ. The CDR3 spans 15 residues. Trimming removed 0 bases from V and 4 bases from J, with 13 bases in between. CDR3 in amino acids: CASSLVAGDSYGYTF. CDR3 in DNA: TGCGCCAGCAGCTTGGTGGCAGGGGATTCCTATGGCTACACCTTC.